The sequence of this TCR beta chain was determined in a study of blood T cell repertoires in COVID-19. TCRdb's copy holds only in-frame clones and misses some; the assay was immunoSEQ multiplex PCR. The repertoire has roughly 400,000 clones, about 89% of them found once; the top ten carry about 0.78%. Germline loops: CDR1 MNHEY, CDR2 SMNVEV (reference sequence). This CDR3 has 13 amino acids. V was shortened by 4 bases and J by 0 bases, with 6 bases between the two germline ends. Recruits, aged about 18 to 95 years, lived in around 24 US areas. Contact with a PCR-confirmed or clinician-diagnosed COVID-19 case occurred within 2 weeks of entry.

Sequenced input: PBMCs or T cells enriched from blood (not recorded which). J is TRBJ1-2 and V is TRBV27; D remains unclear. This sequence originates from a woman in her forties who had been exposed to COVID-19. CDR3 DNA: TGTGCCAGCAGTTGGGGAGCTAACTATGGCTACACCTTC. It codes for CASSWGANYGYTF.